What follows are 16 T cell receptor beta chains derived from one specimen sequenced in a study of OX40 agonist ivuxolimab in advanced cancers. Repertoires were generated with immunoSEQ multiplex PCR, while TCRdb's copy carries only in-frame clones and drops some. The sample carries around 67,000 clones, about 85% recorded once. The input for sequencing was CD4+ or CD8+ T cells sorted from blood, taken in a trial of the OX40 agonist ivuxolimab. These receptors all stem from an adult with an advanced solid tumor such as melanoma, head and neck, liver or kidney cancer.

V and J are TRBV7-3 and TRBJ2-7, with D perhaps matching TRBD2 (5 bases). Per the germline V gene, CDR1 is SGHTA and CDR2 is FQGTGA. V was cut by 5 bases and J by 2 bases, with 10 bases left in between. The CDR3 spans 13 residues. DNA for the CDR3: TGTGCCAGCAGCGAAGGGCGGGCCTACGAGCAGTACTTC. Translating it yields CASSEGRAYEQYF. Combining the CDR3 with reference TRBV7-3 and TRBJ2-7 gives the whole variable domain GAGVSQTPSNKVTEKGKYVELRCDPISGHTALYWYRQSLGQGPEFLIYFQGTGAADDSGLPNDRFFAVRPEGSVSTLKIQRTERGDSAVYLCASSEGRAYEQYFGPGTRLTVT.

The chain recombines TRBV28 with TRBJ1-5, with a weak D call TRBD1 (6 bases). V was shortened by 0 bases and J by 9 bases, with 12 bases between the two germline ends. The CDR3 is made up of 14 amino acids. In germline, CDR1 is MDHEN, CDR2 SYDVKM. The CDR3 nucleotides read TGTGCCAGCAGTTTATGGCAGGGGTCTCGGCCCCAGCATTTT. Translation: CASSLWQGSRPQHF.

The chain uses TRBV10-1 and TRBJ1-5; D is unresolved. The CDR3 covers 15 residues. V was trimmed by 8 bases and J by 0 bases, leaving 14 bases between them. Germline-derived CDR1 and CDR2 are WNHNN and SYGVQD (reference sequence). CDR3 sequence reads: CASRYPEYSNQPQHF. CDR3 bases: TGCGCCAGCCGATACCCGGAATATAGCAATCAGCCCCAGCATTTT.

This clone was counted between two and nine times. The gene calls are TRBV7-6 and TRBJ1-2, with D possibly matching TRBD1 (5 bases). CDR3 length: 14 residues. Germline assignment: CDR1 SGHVS and CDR2 FNYEAQ. Trimming left V 3 bases short and J 3 bases short, with 11 bases between. CDR3 protein: CASSLSMGDYGYTF. Written as DNA, the CDR3 is TGTGCCAGCAGCTTGTCCATGGGGGACTATGGCTACACCTTC. The complete variable domain, with remaining parts taken from reference TRBV7-6 and TRBJ1-2, reads GAGVSQSPRYKVTKRGQDVALRCDPISGHVSLYWYRQALGQGPEFLTYFNYEAQQDKSGLPNDRFSAERPEGSISTLTIQRTEQRDSAMYRCASSLSMGDYGYTFGSGTRLTVV.

This chain joins TRBV7-1 and TRBJ1-4, with a possible D match to TRBD1 (5 bases). TRBV7-1 counts as an open reading frame of uncertain function. This CDR3 comprises 15 residues. The V end was cut by 5 bases, the J end by 10 bases, with 20 bases between. The CDR3 sequence: CASSPISFGGGKLFF. CDR3 sequence (DNA): TGTGCCAGCAGCCCGATCTCTTTCGGGGGAGGAAAACTGTTTTTT.

The chain carries TRBV18 and TRBJ2-3; D could derive from TRBD1 or TRBD2 (5 bases each). From germline, CDR1 is KGHSH and CDR2 LQKENI. The CDR3 runs to 13 residues. V shed 4 bases and J shed 0 bases, with 5 bases lying between them. The CDR3 protein is CASSRDSTDTQYF. Here the CDR3 DNA reads TGTGCCAGCTCACGGGACAGCACAGATACGCAGTATTTT. Full variable domain (rest looked up from reference TRBV18 and TRBJ2-3): NAGVMQNPRHLVRRRGQEARLRCSPMKGHSHVYWYRQLPEEGLKFMVYLQKENIIDESGMPKERFSAEFPKEGPSILRIQQVVRGDSAAYFCASSRDSTDTQYFGPGTRLTVL.

The chain combines TRBV29-1 with TRBJ2-3, with 11 bases fitting TRBD2. The CDR3 runs to 15 residues. The germline CDR1 and CDR2 sequences are SQVTM and ANQGSEA. V trimming: 8 bases; J trimming: 7 bases; junction bases outside the gene matches: 14. The chain's CDR3 is CSPLDTSGSRYTQYF. CDR3 DNA sequence: TGCAGCCCATTAGACACTAGCGGGAGTAGGTATACGCAGTATTTT.

The rearrangement links TRBV28 to TRBJ1-1, with 7 bases aligning to TRBD1. Per germline, CDR1 MDHEN and CDR2 SYDVKM. Unmatched junction bases numbered 9, after V lost 3 bases and J lost 5 bases. The CDR3 has 15 amino acids. Written as DNA, the CDR3 is TGTGCCAGCAGTTTTTCCCCAGCAGGGGGAACTGAAGCTTTCTTT. This codes for CASSFSPAGGTEAFF.

The rearrangement uses TRBV7-2 and TRBJ2-1, with D hard to call. The V gene's germline CDR1 is SGHTA and CDR2 FQGNSA. CDR3 length equals 15 residues. Between the trimmed V and J ends, which lost 5 bases and 7 bases, there was a span of 18 bases. DNA of the CDR3: TGTGCCAGCAGCCCAACTTACAACCTTGGAAATGAGCAGTTCTTC. Amino acid sequence: CASSPTYNLGNEQFF.

The chain links TRBV28 to TRBJ1-1; 7 bases line up with TRBD1. This CDR3 comprises 14 residues. Germline CDR1 is MDHEN and CDR2 is SYDVKM. V lost 4 bases, J lost 10 bases, and 12 bases stayed unmatched. As DNA, the CDR3 is TGTGCCAGCAGTTCCGGGACAGCCGTTAGGGGAGCTTTCTTT. Its protein is CASSSGTAVRGAFF.

The chain has TRBV7-2 and TRBJ2-4; D uncertain. The germline V gene encodes CDR1 SGHTA and CDR2 FQGNSA. Trimming took off 5 bases at V and 9 bases at J, with 11 bases between the two ends. The CDR3 totals 12 residues. The CDR3 region has the DNA TGTGCCAGCAGCCTCCCCGCCCCCATTCAGTACTTC. It translates to CASSLPAPIQYF.

The chain carries TRBV5-6 and TRBJ1-2; unclear D gene. The V and J ends lost 0 bases and 6 bases respectively, with 6 bases between them. Germline V lookup: CDR1 SGHDT, CDR2 YYEEEE. This CDR3 is built from 12 residues. CDR3 region: CASSLGQDGYTF. The CDR3, as DNA: TGTGCCAGCAGCTTGGGCCAGGATGGCTACACCTTC.

The chain uses TRBV18 and TRBJ2-3; no reliable D call. V lost 3 bases and J lost 1, with 11 bases in between. Germline-derived CDR1 and CDR2 are KGHSH and LQKENI. The CDR3 contains 15 residues. This chain's CDR3 is CASSPIDGGTDTQYF. The CDR3 DNA sequence: TGTGCCAGCTCACCGATCGATGGGGGCACAGATACGCAGTATTTT.

Comments on this clone: The same CDR3 arises from other DNA sequences in this sample as well. The rearrangement joins TRBV5-1 to TRBJ2-3; D ambiguous. This CDR3 has 14 amino acids. Trimming pared 0 bases from V and 0 bases from J, leaving 5 bases between. In germline, CDR1 is SGHRS, CDR2 YFSETQ. The CDR3 region is CASSLDRSTDTQYF. The DNA for the CDR3 is TGCGCCAGCAGCTTGGACAGAAGCACAGATACGCAGTATTTT.

A single count supports this clone. The genes are TRBV19 and TRBJ1-2; the D gene is possibly TRBD1 (6 bases). The V end lost 6 bases, the J end lost 4 bases, and 15 bases lay between the germline ends. Per the germline V gene, CDR1 is LNHDA and CDR2 is SQIVND (reference sequence). The CDR3 loop spans 14 amino acids. The DNA for the CDR3 is TGTGCCAGTAGCCGCTCAGGGGACGGCTATGGCTACACCTTC. Its protein product is CASSRSGDGYGYTF.

This clone has a handful of counts. The J gene is TRBJ1-5, the V gene TRBV5-8; no clear D gene. From germline, CDR1 is SGHTS and CDR2 YDEGEE. The CDR3 has 12 amino acids. The V end was cut by 0 bases, the J end by 6 bases, with 4 bases between. CDR3 nucleotide sequence: TGTGCCAGCAGCTTGGTGGGTCAGCCCCAGCATTTT. This translates into CASSLVGQPQHF.